This TCR beta chain comes out of a study of blood T cell repertoires in COVID-19. Germline V gene sequence: CDR1 SGDLS, CDR2 YYNGEE. There are 15 residues in the CDR3. V lost 0 bases to trimming and J lost 8 bases, with 12 bases between them. The method was immunoSEQ multiplex PCR; TCRdb's version includes in-frame clones alone and lacks a portion of them. The sample contains 350,000 to 450,000 clones, approximately 91% of which appear only once. The source of this sequence is a woman in her thirties or forties with COVID-19, enrolled during active disease. Sample: peripheral blood. The chain is built from TRBV9 and TRBJ1-6; TRBD1 is a possible D gene (6 bases). CDR3 nucleotides: TGTGCCAGCAGCGTAGGAGCGGGGGGCGATTCACCCCTCCACTTT. This sequence encodes CASSVGAGGDSPLHF. Drawing the rest from reference TRBV9 and TRBJ1-6, the complete variable domain is DSGVTQTPKHLITATGQRVTLRCSPRSGDLSVYWYQQSLDQGLQFLIQYYNGEERAKGNILERFSAQQFPDLHSELNLSSLELGDSALYFCASSVGAGGDSPLHFGNGTRLTVT.